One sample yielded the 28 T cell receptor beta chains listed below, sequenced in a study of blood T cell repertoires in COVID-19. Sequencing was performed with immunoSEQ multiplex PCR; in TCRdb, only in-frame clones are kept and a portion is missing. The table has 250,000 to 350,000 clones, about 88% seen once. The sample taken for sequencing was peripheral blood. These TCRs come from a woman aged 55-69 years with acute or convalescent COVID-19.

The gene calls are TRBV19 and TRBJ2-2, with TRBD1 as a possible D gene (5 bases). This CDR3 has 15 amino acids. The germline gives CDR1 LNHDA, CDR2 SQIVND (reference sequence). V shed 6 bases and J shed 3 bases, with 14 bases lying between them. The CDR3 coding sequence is TGTGCCAGTAGGCCCAGGGCTGATCACACCGGGGAGCTGTTTTTT. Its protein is CASRPRADHTGELFF.

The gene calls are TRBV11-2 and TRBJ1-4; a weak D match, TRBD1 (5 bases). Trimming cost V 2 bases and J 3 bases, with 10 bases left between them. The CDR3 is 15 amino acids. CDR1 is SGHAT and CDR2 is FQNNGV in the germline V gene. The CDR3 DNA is TGTGCCAGCAGCTTATCCAGGGAGGCTAATGAAAAACTGTTTTTT. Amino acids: CASSLSREANEKLFF.

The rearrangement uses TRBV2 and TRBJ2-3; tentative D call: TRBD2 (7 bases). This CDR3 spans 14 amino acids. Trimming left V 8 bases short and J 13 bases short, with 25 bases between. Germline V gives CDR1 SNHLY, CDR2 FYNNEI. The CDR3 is CASQSLRGPRSKYF. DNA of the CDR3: TGTGCCAGCCAATCTCTGCGGGGGCCAAGATCCAAGTATTTT.

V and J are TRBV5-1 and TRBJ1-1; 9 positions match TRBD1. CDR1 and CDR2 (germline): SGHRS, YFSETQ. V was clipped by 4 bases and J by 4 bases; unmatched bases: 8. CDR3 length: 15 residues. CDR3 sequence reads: CASSPSLTGGTEAFF. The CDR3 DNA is TGCGCCAGCAGCCCTAGTCTGACAGGGGGCACTGAAGCTTTCTTT.

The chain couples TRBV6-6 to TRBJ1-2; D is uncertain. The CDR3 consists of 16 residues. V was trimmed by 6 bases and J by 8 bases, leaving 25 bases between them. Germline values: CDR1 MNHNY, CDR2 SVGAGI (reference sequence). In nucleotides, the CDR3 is TGTGCCAGCAGACCGTCTGGGGAGGGAGTTAGCGGCGGCTACACCTTC. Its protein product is CASRPSGEGVSGGYTF.

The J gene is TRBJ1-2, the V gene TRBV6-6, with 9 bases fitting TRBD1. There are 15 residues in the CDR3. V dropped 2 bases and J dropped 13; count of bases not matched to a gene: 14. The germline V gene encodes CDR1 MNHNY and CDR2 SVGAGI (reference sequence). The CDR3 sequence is CASSYQTGTGREGTF. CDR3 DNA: TGTGCCAGCAGTTACCAAACCGGGACAGGGAGGGAAGGCACCTTC.

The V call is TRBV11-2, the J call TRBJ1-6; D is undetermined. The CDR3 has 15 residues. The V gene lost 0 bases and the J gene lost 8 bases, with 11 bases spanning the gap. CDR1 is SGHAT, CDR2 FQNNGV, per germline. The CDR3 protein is CASSLERDSYSPLHF. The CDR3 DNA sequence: TGTGCCAGCAGCTTAGAACGGGATTCCTATTCACCCCTCCACTTT.

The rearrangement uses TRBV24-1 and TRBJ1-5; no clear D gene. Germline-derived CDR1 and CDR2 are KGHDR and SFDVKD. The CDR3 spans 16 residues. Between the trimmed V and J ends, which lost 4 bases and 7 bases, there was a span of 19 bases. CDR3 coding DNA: TGTGCCACCAGTGACCCGGCGTCGGGGTGGGGACAGCCCCAGCATTTT. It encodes CATSDPASGWGQPQHF.

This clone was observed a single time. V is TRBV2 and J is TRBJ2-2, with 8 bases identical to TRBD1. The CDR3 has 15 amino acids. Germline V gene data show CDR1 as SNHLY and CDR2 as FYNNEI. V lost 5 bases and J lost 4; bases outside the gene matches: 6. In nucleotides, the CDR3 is TGTGCCAGCAGTCCGACAGGGGCGACCACCGGGGAGCTGTTTTTT. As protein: CASSPTGATTGELFF.

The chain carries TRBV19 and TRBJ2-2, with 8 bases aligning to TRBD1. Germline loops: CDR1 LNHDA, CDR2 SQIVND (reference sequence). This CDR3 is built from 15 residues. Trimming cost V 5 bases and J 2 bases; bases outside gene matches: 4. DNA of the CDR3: TGTGCCAGTAGTTTGGACAGGGCCAACACCGGGGAGCTGTTTTTT. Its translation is CASSLDRANTGELFF. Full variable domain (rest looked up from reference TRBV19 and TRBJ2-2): DGGITQSPKYLFRKEGQNVTLSCEQNLNHDAMYWYRQDPGQGLRLIYYSQIVNDFQKGDIAEGYSVSREKKESFPLTVTSAQKNPTAFYLCASSLDRANTGELFFGEGSRLTVL.

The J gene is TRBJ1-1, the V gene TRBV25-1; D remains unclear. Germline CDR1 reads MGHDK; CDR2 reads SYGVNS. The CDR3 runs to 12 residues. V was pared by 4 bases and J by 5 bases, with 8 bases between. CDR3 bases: TGTGCCAGCAGTGGAAGAGTAACTGAAGCTTTCTTT. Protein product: CASSGRVTEAFF.

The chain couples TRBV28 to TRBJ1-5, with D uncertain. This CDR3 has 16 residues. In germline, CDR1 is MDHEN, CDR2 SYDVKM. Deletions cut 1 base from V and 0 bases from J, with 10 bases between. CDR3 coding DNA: TGTGCCAGCAGTTTATACAGTCGTTATAGCAATCAGCCCCAGCATTTT. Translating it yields CASSLYSRYSNQPQHF.

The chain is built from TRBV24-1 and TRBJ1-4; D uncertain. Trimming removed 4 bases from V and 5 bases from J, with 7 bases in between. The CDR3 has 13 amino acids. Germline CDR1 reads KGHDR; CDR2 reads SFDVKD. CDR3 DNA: TGTGCCACCAGTGAGGCATACAATGAAAAACTGTTTTTT. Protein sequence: CATSEAYNEKLFF.

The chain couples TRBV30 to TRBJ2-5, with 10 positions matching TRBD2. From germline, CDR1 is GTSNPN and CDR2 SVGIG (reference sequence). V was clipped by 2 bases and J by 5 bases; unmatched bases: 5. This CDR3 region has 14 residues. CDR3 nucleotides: TGTGCCTGGAGTCTAGCGGGAGAGGGTGAGACCCAGTACTTC. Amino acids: CAWSLAGEGETQYF.

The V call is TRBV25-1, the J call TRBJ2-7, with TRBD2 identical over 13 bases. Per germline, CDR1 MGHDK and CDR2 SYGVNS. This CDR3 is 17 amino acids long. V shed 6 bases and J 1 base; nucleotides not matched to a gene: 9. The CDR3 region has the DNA TGTGCCAGCAGCCGGGGACTAGCGGGATACGGGTCCTACGAGCAGTACTTC. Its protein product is CASSRGLAGYGSYEQYF.

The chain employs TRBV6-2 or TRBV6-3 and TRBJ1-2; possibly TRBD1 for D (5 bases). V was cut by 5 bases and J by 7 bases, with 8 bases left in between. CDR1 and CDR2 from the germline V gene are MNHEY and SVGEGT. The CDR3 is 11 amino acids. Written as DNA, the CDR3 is TGTGCCAGCAGTCCGGACATTGGCTACACCTTC. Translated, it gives CASSPDIGYTF.

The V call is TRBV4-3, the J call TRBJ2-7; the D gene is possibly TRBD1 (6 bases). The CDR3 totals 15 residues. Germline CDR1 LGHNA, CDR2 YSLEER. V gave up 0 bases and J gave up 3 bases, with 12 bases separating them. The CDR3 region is CASSQEGRGGYEQYF. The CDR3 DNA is TGCGCCAGCAGCCAAGAGGGGAGAGGGGGCTACGAGCAGTACTTC.

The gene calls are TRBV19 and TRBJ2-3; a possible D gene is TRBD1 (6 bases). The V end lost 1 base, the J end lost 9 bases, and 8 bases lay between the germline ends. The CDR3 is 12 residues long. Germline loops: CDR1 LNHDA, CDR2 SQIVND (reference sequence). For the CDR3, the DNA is TGTGCCAGTAGTATAGTTCAGGGGACGCAGTATTTT. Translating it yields CASSIVQGTQYF.

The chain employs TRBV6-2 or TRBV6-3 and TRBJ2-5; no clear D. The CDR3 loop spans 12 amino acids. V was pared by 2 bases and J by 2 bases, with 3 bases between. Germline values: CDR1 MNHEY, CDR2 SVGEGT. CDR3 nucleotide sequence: TGTGCCAGCAGTTACCTACAAGAGACCCAGTACTTC. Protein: CASSYLQETQYF.

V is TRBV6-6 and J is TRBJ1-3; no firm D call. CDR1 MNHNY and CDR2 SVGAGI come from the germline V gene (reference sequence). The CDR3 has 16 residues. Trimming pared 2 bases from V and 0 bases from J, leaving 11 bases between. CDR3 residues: CASSYPQADSGNTIYF. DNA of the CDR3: TGTGCCAGCAGTTACCCCCAGGCTGACTCTGGAAACACCATATATTTT.

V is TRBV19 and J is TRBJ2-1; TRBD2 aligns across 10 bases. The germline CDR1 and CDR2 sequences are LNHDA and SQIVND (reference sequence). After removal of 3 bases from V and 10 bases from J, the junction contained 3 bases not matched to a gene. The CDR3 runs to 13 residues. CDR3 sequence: CASSITSGIEQFF. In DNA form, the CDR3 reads TGTGCCAGTAGTATCACTAGCGGGATAGAGCAGTTCTTC.

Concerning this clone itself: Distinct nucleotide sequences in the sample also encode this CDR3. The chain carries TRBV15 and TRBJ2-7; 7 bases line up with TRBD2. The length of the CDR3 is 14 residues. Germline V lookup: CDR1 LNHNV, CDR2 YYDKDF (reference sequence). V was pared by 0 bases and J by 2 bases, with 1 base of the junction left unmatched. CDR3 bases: TGTGCCACCAGCAGAGATCGGGGGGCCTACGAGCAGTACTTC. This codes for CATSRDRGAYEQYF.

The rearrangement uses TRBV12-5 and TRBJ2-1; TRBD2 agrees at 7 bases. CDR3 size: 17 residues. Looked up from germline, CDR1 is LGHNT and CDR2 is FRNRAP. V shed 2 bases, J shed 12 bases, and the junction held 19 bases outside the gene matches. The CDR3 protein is CASGLFPGTTSDLVQFF. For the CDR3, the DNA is TGTGCTAGTGGTTTGTTCCCCGGGACTACGTCCGACCTAGTGCAGTTCTTC.

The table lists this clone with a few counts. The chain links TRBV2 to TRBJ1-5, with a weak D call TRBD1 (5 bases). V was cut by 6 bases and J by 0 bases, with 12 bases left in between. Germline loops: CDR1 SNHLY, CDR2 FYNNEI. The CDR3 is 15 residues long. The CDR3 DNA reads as TGTGCCAGCAGGGGGAAAGGGGCTAGCAATCAGCCCCAGCATTTT. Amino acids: CASRGKGASNQPQHF.

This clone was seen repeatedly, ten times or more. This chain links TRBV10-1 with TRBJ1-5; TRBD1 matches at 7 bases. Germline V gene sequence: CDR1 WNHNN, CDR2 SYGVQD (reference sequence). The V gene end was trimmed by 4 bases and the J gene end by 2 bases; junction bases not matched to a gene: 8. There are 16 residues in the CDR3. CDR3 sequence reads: CASSVDRAGRNQPQHF. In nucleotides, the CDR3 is TGCGCCAGCAGTGTCGACAGGGCAGGGCGCAATCAGCCCCAGCATTTT.

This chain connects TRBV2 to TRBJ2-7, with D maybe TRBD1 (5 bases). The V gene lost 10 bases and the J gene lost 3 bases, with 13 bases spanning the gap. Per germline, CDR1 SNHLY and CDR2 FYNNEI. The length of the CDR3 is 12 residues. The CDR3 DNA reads TGTGCCACCGAAACAGGAGACTACGAGCAGTACTTC. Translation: CATETGDYEQYF. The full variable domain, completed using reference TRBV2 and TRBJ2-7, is EPEVTQTPSHQVTQMGQEVILRCVPISNHLYFYWYRQILGQKVEFLVSFYNNEISEKSEIFDDQFSVERPDGSNFTLKIRSTKLEDSAMYFCATETGDYEQYFGPGTRLTVT.

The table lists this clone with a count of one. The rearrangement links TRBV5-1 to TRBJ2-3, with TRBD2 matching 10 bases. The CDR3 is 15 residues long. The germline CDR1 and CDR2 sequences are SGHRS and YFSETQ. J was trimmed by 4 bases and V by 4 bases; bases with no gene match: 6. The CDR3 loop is CASSPSGGAADTQYF. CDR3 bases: TGCGCCAGCAGCCCAAGCGGGGGGGCGGCAGATACGCAGTATTTT.

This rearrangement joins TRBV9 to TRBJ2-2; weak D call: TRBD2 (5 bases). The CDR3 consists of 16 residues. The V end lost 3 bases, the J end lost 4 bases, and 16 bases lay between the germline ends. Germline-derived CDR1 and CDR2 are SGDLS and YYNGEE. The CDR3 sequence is CASSASWSRGTGELFF. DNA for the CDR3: TGTGCCAGCAGCGCGAGCTGGTCCCGGGGCACCGGGGAGCTGTTTTTT. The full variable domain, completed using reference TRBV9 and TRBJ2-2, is DSGVTQTPKHLITATGQRVTLRCSPRSGDLSVYWYQQSLDQGLQFLIQYYNGEERAKGNILERFSAQQFPDLHSELNLSSLELGDSALYFCASSASWSRGTGELFFGEGSRLTVL.